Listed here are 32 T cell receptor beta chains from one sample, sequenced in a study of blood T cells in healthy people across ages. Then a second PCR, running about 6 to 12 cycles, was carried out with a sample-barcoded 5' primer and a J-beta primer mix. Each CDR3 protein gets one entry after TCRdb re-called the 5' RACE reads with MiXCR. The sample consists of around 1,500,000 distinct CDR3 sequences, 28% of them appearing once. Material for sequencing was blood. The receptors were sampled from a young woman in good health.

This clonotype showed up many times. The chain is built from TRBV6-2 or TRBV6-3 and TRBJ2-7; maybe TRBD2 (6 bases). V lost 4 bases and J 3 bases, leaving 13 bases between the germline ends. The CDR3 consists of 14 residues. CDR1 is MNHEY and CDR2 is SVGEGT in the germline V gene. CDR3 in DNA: TGTGCCAGCAGTTTAACCTGGGGGGACTACGAGCAGTACTTC. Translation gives CASSLTWGDYEQYF.

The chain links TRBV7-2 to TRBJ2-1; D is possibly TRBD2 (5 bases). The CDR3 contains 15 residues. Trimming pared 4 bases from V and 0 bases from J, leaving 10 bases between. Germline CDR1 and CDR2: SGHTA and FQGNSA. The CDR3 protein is CASSYLASSYNEQFF. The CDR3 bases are TGTGCCAGCAGCTACCTAGCTAGCTCCTACAATGAGCAGTTCTTC. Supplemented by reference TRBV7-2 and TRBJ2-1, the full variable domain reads GAGVSQSPSNKVTEKGKDVELRCDPISGHTALYWYRQSLGQGLEFLIYFQGNSAPDKSGLPSDRFSAERTGGSVSTLTIQRTQQEDSAVYLCASSYLASSYNEQFFGPGTRLTVL.

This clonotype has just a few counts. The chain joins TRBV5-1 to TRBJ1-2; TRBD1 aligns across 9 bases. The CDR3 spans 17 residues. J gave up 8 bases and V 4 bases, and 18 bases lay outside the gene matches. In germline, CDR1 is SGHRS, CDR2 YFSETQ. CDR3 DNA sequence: TGCGCCAGCAGCCCGCCGGGACAGGGACTAAGAACAGGGGGCTACACCTTC. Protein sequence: CASSPPGQGLRTGGYTF.

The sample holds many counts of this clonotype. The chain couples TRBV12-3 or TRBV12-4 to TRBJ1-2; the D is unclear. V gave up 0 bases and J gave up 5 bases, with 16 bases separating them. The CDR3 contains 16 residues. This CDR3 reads CASSLAGSRRDYGYTF. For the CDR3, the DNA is TGTGCCAGCAGTTTAGCGGGTAGTCGAAGGGATTATGGCTACACCTTC.

In nucleotides, the CDR3 is TGTGCCAGCAGGCGAGAAGGGGTTACTGAAGCTTTCTTT. The encoded protein is CASRREGVTEAFF. The chain combines TRBV7-2 with TRBJ1-1; D perhaps matches TRBD1 (5 bases). Trimming cost V 6 bases and J 5 bases, with 13 bases left between them. The CDR3 consists of 13 residues. Looked up from germline, CDR1 is SGHTA and CDR2 is FQGNSA.

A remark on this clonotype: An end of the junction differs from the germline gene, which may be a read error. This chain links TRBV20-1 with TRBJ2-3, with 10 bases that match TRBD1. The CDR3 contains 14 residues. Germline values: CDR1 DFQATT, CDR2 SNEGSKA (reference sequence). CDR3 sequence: CSTQDRGITYTQYF. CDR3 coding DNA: TGCAGTACTCAGGACAGGGGGATCACATATACGCAGTATTTT.

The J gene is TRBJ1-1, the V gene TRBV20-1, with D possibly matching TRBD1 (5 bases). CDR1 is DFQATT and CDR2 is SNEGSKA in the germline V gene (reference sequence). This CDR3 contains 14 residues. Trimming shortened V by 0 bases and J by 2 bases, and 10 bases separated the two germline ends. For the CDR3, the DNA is TGCAGTGCTAGAGATTCTCAGGGAAACACTGAAGCTTTCTTT. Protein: CSARDSQGNTEAFF.

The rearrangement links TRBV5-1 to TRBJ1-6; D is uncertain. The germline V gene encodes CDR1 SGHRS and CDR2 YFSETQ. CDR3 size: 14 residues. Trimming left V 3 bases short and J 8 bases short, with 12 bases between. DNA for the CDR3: TGCGCCAGCAGCTCACAGCCGCCAGATTCACCCCTCCACTTT. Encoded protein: CASSSQPPDSPLHF.

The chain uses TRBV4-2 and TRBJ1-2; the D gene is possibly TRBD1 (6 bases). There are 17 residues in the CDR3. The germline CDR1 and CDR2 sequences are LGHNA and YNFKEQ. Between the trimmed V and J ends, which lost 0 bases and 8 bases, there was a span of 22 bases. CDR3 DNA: TGTGCCAGCAGCCAAGATCCCACCCCAAGGAGGGGGAACGGCTACACCTTC. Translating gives CASSQDPTPRRGNGYTF.

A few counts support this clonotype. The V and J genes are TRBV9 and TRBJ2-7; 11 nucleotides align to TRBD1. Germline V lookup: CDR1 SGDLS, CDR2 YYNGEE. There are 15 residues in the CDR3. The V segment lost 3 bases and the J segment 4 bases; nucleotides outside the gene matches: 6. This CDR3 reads CASSGEGDRGYEQYF. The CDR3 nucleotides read TGTGCCAGCAGCGGAGAAGGGGACAGGGGGTACGAGCAGTACTTC.

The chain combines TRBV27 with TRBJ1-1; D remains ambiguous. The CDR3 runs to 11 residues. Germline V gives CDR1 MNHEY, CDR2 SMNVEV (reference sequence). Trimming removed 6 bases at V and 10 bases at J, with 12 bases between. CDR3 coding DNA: TGTGCCAGCAGGGGCCGCCAGGTAGCTTTCTTT. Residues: CASRGRQVAFF.

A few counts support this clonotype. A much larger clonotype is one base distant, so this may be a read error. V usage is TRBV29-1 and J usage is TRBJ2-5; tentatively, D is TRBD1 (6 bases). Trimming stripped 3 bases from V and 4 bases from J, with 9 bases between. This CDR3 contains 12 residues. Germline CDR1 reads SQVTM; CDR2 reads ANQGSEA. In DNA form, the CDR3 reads TGCAGCGTTGATGGGGGCCGAGAGACCCAGTACTTC. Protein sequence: CSVDGGRETQYF.

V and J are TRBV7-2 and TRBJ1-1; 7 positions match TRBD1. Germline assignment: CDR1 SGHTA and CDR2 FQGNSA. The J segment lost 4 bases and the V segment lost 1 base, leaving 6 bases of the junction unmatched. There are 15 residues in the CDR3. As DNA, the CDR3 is TGTGCCAGCAGCTTAGTTCTTTGGGACAGCACTGAAGCTTTCTTT. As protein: CASSLVLWDSTEAFF.

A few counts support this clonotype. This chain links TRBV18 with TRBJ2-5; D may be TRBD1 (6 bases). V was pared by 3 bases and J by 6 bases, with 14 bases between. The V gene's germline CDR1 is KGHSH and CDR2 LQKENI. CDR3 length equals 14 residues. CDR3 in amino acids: CASSPLGQKKTQYF. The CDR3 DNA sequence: TGTGCCAGCTCACCCCTCGGACAGAAAAAGACCCAGTACTTC.

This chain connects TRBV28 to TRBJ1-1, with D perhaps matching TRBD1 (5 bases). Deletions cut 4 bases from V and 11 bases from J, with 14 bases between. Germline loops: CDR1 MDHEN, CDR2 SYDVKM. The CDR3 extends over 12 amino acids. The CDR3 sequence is CASSSSWGGAFF. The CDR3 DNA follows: TGTGCCAGCAGTTCTTCTTGGGGGGGGGCTTTCTTT.

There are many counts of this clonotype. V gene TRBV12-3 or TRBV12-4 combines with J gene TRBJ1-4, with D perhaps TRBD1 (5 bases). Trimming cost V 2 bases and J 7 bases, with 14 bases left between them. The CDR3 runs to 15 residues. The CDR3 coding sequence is TGTGCCAGCAGTTTAAGGGGAACTGTCGGTGAAAAACTGTTTTTT. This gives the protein CASSLRGTVGEKLFF.

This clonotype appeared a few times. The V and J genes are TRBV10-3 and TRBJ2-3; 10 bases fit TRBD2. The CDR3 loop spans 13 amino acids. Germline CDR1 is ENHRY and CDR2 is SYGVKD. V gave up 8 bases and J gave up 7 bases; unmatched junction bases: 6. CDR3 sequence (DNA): TGTGCCATCGGGAGCGGGGGGGCAAATACGCAGTATTTT. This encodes CAIGSGGANTQYF.

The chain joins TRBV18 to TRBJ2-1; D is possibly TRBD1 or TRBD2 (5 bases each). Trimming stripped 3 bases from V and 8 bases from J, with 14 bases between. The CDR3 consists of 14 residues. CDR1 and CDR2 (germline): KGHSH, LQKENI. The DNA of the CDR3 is TGTGCCAGCTCACCGCGAGGGGATAGGGATGAGCAGTTCTTC. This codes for CASSPRGDRDEQFF.

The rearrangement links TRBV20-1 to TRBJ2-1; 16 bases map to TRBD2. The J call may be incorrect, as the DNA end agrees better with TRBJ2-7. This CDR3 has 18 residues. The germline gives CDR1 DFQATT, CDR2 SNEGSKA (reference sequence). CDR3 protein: CSARGTSGGAVLYNEQYF. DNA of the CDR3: TGCAGTGCTAGGGGGACTAGCGGGGGGGCCGTTCTTTACAATGAGCAGTACTTC.

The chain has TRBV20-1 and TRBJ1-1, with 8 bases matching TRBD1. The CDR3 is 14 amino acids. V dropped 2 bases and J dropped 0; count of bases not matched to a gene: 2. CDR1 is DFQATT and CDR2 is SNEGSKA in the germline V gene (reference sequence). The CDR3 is CSARKDRVNTEAFF. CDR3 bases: TGCAGTGCTAGAAAGGACAGGGTGAACACTGAAGCTTTCTTT.

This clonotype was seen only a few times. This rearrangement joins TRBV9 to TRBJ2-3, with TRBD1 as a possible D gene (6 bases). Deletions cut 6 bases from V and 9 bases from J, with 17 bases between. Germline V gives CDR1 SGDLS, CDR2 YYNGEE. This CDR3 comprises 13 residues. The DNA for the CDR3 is TGTGCCAGCAACCTCACAGGGAAGCGGACGCAGTATTTT. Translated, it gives CASNLTGKRTQYF. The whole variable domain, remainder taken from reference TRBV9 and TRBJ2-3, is DSGVTQTPKHLITATGQRVTLRCSPRSGDLSVYWYQQSLDQGLQFLIQYYNGEERAKGNILERFSAQQFPDLHSELNLSSLELGDSALYFCASNLTGKRTQYFGPGTRLTVL.

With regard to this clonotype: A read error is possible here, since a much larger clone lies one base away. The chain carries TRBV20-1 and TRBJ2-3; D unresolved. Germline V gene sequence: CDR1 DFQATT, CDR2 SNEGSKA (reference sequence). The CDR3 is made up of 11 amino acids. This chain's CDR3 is CSELVVDTQYF. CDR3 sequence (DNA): TGCAGCGAACTGGTCGTGGATACGCAGTATTTT.

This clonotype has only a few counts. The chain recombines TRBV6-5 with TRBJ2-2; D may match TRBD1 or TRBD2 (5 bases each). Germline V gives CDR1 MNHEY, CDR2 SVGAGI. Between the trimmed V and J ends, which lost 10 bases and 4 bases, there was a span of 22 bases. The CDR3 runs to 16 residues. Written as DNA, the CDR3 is TGTGCCACAGGGTCCGGGATCCAGACTGGCACCGGGGAGCTGTTTTTT. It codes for CATGSGIQTGTGELFF.

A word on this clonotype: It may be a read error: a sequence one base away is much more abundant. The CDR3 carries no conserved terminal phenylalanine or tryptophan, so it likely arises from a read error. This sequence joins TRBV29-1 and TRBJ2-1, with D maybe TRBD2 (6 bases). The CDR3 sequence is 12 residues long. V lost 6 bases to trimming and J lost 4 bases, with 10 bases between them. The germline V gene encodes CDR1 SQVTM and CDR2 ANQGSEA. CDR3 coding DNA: TGCAGCGTGGGACTTTTATACAATGAGCAGTTCGTC. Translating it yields CSVGLLYNEQFV.

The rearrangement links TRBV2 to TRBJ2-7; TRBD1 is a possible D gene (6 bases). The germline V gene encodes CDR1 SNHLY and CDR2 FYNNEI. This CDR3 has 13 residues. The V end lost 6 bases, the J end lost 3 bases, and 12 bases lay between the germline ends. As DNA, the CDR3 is TGTGCCAGCAGGGATAAGGGGGACTACGAGCAGTACTTC. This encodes CASRDKGDYEQYF.

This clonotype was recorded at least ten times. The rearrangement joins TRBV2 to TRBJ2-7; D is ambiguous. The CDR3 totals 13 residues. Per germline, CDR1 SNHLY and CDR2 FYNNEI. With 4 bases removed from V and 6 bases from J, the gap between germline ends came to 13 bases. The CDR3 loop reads CASSVNSFLEQYF. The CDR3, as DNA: TGTGCCAGCAGTGTCAACAGTTTTCTCGAGCAGTACTTC.

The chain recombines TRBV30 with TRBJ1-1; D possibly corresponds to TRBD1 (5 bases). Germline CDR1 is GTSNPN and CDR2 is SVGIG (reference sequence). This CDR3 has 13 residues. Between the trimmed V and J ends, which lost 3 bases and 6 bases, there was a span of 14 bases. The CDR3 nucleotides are TGTGCCTGGAGGGGCCCCCAGGGAGCTGAAGCTTTCTTT. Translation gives CAWRGPQGAEAFF.

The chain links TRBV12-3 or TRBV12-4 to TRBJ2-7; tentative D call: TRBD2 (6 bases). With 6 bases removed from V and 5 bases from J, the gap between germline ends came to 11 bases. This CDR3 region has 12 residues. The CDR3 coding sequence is TGTGCCAGCAGGCAGGGAGGCCACGAGCAGTACTTC. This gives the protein CASRQGGHEQYF.

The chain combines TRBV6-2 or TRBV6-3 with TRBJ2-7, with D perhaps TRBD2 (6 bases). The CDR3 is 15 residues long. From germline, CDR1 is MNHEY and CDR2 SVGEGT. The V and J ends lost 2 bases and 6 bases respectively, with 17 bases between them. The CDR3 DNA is TGTGCCAGCAGTTACGTGGTCGACGGGACTTCCGAGCAGTACTTC. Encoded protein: CASSYVVDGTSEQYF.

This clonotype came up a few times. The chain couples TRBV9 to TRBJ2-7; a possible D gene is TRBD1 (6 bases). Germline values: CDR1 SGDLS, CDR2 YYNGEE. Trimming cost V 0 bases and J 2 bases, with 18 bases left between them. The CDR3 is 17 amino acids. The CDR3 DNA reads TGTGCCAGCAGCGTAGGCGCGACAGGTGGAATCCCCTACGAGCAGTACTTC. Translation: CASSVGATGGIPYEQYF. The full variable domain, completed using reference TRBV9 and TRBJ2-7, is DSGVTQTPKHLITATGQRVTLRCSPRSGDLSVYWYQQSLDQGLQFLIQYYNGEERAKGNILERFSAQQFPDLHSELNLSSLELGDSALYFCASSVGATGGIPYEQYFGPGTRLTVT.

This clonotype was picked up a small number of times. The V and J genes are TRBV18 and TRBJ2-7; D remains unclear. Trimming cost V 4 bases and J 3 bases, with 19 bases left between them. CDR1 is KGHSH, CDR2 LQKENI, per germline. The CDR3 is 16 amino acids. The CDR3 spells CASSLPPDLVDYEQYF. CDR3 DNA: TGTGCCAGCTCACTACCACCGGATCTGGTGGACTACGAGCAGTACTTC.

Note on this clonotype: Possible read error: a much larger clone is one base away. The CDR3 spells CASSLDRAGLSYEQYF. CDR3 in DNA: TGTGCCAGCAGCTTAGATAGAGCGGGGCTATCCTACGAGCAGTACTTC. This rearrangement joins TRBV7-9 to TRBJ2-7; 7 bases line up with TRBD2. Germline CDR1 SEHNR, CDR2 FQNEAQ (reference sequence). The CDR3 covers 16 residues. The V gene end was trimmed by 1 base and the J gene end by 1 base; junction bases not matched to a gene: 7.